This entry lists 8 T cell receptor beta chains sequenced from one sample in a study of CD8+ T cells in alopecia areata. Treatment: oral pan-JAK inhibitor, 5-10 mg twice daily. In each case, RNA was isolated and then reverse transcribed into cDNA as the sequencing template. TCRdb's table, derived via immunoSEQ multiplex PCR, lists solely in-frame clones and lacks some. Of 200,000 to 250,000 clones in the sample, 50% to 75% were seen once. Sequencing used CD4+ T cells sorted from blood, obtained at week 4, from a patient treated with tofacitinib. These receptors were obtained from a human donor with alopecia areata.

The chain joins TRBV7-9 to TRBJ2-5, with 10 bases fitting TRBD1. V lost 6 bases and J lost 7; bases outside the gene matches: 8. This CDR3 is built from 14 residues. Germline CDR1 SEHNR, CDR2 FQNEAQ (reference sequence). The CDR3 reads CASSDERDRGTQYF. The CDR3 nucleotides are TGTGCCAGCAGTGACGAGCGGGACAGGGGGACCCAGTACTTC.

This clone has only a few counts. Other DNA sequences in the sample encode the same CDR3. This chain links TRBV7-2 with TRBJ2-7; D call uncertain. Germline V CDR1 and CDR2: SGHTA, FQGNSA. The CDR3 is made up of 12 amino acids. The V end lost 1 base, the J end lost 3 bases, and 4 bases lay between the germline ends. CDR3 in DNA: TGTGCCAGCAGCTTAGGCAGCTACGAGCAGTACTTC. This sequence encodes CASSLGSYEQYF.

V and J are TRBV4-1 and TRBJ2-7; tentative D call: TRBD1 (5 bases). CDR3 length: 15 amino acids. Germline V gene sequence: CDR1 MGHRA, CDR2 YSYEKL. V lost 5 bases, J lost 2 bases, and 16 bases lay in between. The DNA for the CDR3 is TGCGCCAGCAGCTCGGCCAGGGATTTGACCTACGAGCAGTACTTC. Protein sequence: CASSSARDLTYEQYF.

Only one count was recorded for this clone. The J gene is TRBJ1-2, the V gene TRBV30; D uncertain. CDR1 is GTSNPN and CDR2 is SVGIG in the germline V gene (reference sequence). V lost 2 bases and J lost 7, with 8 bases in between. The CDR3 runs to 11 residues. DNA for the CDR3: TGTGCCTGGAGTTTGAACATTGGCTACACCTTC. Its protein product is CAWSLNIGYTF.

In DNA form, the CDR3 reads TGTGCCACAGGGGAAGCCCTAACAGATACGCAGTATTTT. It translates to CATGEALTDTQYF. The chain carries TRBV15 and TRBJ2-3; the D gene is possibly TRBD1 (5 bases). The V and J ends lost 9 bases and 3 bases respectively, with 13 bases between them. The CDR3 is 13 residues long. Germline-derived CDR1 and CDR2 are LNHNV and YYDKDF (reference sequence).

This clone was observed once. V gene TRBV18 combines with J gene TRBJ2-7; a possible D gene is TRBD1 (5 bases). The germline CDR1 and CDR2 sequences are KGHSH and LQKENI. The V end was cut by 6 bases, the J end by 5 bases, with 11 bases between. The CDR3 extends over 12 amino acids. CDR3 amino acids: CASSPGRDEQYF. The CDR3 DNA reads as TGTGCCAGCTCCCCCGGCAGGGACGAGCAGTACTTC.

V gene TRBV4-1 combines with J gene TRBJ1-5, with a tentative D call TRBD1 (5 bases). V was clipped by 2 bases and J by 6 bases, with 26 bases between them. In germline, CDR1 is MGHRA, CDR2 YSYEKL. CDR3 size: 19 residues. The CDR3 is CASSQPKFLKGMKGQPQHF. The CDR3 region has the DNA TGCGCCAGCAGCCAACCTAAGTTTTTGAAGGGGATGAAGGGTCAGCCCCAGCATTTT.

This clone turned up a few times. At the DNA level, this CDR3 is encoded by other sequences in the same sample as well. This chain links TRBV12-5 with TRBJ2-1; D possibly corresponds to TRBD2 (6 bases). V lost 1 base and J 6 bases, leaving 7 bases between the germline ends. This CDR3 spans 13 amino acids. The germline gives CDR1 LGHNT, CDR2 FRNRAP. CDR3 nucleotide sequence: TGTGCTAGTGGTTTGGCCGGGGGCAATGAGCAGTTCTTC. Translated: CASGLAGGNEQFF. Filled out from reference TRBV12-5 and TRBJ2-1, the complete variable domain reads DARVTQTPRHKVTEMGQEVTMRCQPILGHNTVFWYRQTMMQGLELLAYFRNRAPLDDSGMPKDRFSAEMPDATLATLKIQPSEPRDSAVYFCASGLAGGNEQFFGPGTRLTVL.